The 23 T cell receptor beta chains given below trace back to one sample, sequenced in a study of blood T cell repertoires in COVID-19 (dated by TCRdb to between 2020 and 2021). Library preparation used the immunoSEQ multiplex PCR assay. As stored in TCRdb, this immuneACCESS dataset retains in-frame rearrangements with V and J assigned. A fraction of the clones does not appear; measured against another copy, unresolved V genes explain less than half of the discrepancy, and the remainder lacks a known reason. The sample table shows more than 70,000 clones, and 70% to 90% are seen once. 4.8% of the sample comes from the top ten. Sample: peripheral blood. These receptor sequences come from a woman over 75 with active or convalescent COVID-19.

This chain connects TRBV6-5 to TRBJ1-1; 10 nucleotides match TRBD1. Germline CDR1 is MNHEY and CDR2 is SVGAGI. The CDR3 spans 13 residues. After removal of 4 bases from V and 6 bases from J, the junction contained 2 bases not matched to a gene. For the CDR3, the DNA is TGTGCCAGCAGTTGGGACAGGGGACCTGAAGCTTTCTTT. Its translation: CASSWDRGPEAFF.

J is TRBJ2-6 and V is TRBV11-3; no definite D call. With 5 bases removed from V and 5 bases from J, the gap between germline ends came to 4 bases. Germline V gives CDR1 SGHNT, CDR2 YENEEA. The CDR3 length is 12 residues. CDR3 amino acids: CASSQRANVLTF. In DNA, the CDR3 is TGTGCCAGCAGCCAGAGGGCCAACGTCCTGACTTTC.

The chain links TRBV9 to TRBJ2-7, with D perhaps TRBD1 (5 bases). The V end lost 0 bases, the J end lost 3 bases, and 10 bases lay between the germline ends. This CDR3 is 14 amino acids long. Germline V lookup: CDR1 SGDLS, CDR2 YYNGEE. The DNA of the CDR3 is TGTGCCAGCAGCGTAGGGTGGGGCGACTACGAGCAGTACTTC. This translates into CASSVGWGDYEQYF.

CDR3 in amino acids: CASPDRGHGYTF. CDR3 coding DNA: TGTGCCAGCCCGGACAGGGGGCACGGCTACACCTTC. The chain couples TRBV2 to TRBJ1-2; 11 bases map to TRBD1. The length of the CDR3 is 12 residues. The germline CDR1 and CDR2 sequences are SNHLY and FYNNEI. V shed 8 bases, J shed 8 bases, and the junction held 4 bases outside the gene matches. Full variable domain (remainder filled in from reference TRBV2 and TRBJ1-2): EPEVTQTPSHQVTQMGQEVILRCVPISNHLYFYWYRQILGQKVEFLVSFYNNEISEKSEIFDDQFSVERPDGSNFTLKIRSTKLEDSAMYFCASPDRGHGYTFGSGTRLTVV.

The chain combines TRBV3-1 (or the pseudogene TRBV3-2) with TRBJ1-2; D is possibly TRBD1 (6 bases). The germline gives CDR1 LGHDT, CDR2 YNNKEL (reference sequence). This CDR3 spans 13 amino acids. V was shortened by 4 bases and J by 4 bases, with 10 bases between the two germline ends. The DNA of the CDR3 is TGTGCCAGCAGCCCGTTGGGGGCCTATGGCTACACCTTC. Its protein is CASSPLGAYGYTF.

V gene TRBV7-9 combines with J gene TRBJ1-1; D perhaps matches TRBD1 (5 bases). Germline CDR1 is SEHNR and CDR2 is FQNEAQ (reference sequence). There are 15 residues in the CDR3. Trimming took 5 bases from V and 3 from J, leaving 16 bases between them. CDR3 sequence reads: CASSLAKGWDTEAFF. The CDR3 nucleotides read TGTGCCAGCAGCCTTGCGAAGGGGTGGGACACTGAAGCTTTCTTT.

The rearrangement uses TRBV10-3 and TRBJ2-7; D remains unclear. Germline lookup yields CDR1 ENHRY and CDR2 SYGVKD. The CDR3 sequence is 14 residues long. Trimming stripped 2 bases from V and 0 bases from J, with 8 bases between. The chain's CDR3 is CAISERQDSYEQYF. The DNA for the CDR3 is TGTGCCATCAGTGAGCGGCAGGACTCCTACGAGCAGTACTTC.

CDR3 DNA sequence: TGTGCCAGCAGCTTGGTTCGTGGAGCTGAAGCTTTCTTT. It encodes CASSLVRGAEAFF. The V gene is TRBV5-8, the J gene TRBJ1-1; D remains unclear. The length of the CDR3 is 13 residues. Trimming removed 0 bases at V and 6 bases at J, with 9 bases between. Per germline, CDR1 SGHTS and CDR2 YDEGEE. Full variable domain (missing parts from reference TRBV5-8 and TRBJ1-1): EAGVTQSPTHLIKTRGQQATLRCSPISGHTSVYWYQQALGLGLQFLLWYDEGEERNRGNFPPRFSGRQFPNYSSELNVNALELEDSALYLCASSLVRGAEAFFGQGTRLTVV.

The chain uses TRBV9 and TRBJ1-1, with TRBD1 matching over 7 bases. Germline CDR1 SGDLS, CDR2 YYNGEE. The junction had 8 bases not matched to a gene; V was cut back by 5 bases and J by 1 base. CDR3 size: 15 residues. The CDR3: CASSRQGFSNTEAFF. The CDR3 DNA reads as TGTGCCAGCAGTAGACAGGGTTTCTCGAACACTGAAGCTTTCTTT. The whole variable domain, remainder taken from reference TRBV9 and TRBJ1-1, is DSGVTQTPKHLITATGQRVTLRCSPRSGDLSVYWYQQSLDQGLQFLIQYYNGEERAKGNILERFSAQQFPDLHSELNLSSLELGDSALYFCASSRQGFSNTEAFFGQGTRLTVV.

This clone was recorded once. The CDR3 spells CASSLQAAKNIQYF. CDR3 nucleotides: TGTGCCAGCAGTTTACAGGCGGCCAAAAACATTCAGTACTTC. V and J are TRBV27 and TRBJ2-4; D gene uncertain. The germline V and J ends were trimmed by 2 bases and 1 base, with 6 bases remaining between them. The V gene's germline CDR1 is MNHEY and CDR2 SMNVEV (reference sequence). This CDR3 has 14 residues.

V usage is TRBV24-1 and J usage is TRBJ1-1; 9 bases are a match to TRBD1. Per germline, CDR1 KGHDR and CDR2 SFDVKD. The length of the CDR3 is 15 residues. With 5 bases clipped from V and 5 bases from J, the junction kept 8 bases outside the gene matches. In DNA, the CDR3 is TGTGCCACCAGTGGAGGAGGACAGGGGAGAACTGAAGCTTTCTTT. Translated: CATSGGGQGRTEAFF.

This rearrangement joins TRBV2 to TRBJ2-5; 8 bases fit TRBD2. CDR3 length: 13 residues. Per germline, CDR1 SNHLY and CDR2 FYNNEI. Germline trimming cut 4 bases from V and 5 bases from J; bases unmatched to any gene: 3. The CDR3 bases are TGTGCCAGCAGTGCGGGACTAGTTGAGACCCAGTACTTC. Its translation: CASSAGLVETQYF.

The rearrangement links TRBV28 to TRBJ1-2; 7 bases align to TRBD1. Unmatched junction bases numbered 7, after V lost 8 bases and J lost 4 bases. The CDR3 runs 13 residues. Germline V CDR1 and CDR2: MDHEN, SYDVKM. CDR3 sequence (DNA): TGTGCCAGCCGGAAACAGGGGATCTATGGCTACACCTTC. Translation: CASRKQGIYGYTF.

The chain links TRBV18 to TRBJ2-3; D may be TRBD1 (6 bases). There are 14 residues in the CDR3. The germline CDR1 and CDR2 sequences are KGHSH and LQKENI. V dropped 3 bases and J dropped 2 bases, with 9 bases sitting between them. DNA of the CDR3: TGTGCCAGCTCACCGACAGGTTACACAGATACGCAGTATTTT. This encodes CASSPTGYTDTQYF.

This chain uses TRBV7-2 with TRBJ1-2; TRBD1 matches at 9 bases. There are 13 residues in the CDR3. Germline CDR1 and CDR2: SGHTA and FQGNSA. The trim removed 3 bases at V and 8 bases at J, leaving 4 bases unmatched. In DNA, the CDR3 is TGTGCCAGCAGCTTGCCGGGACAGGGAGGCTACACCTTC. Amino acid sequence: CASSLPGQGGYTF. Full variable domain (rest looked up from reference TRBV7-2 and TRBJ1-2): GAGVSQSPSNKVTEKGKDVELRCDPISGHTALYWYRQSLGQGLEFLIYFQGNSAPDKSGLPSDRFSAERTGGSVSTLTIQRTQQEDSAVYLCASSLPGQGGYTFGSGTRLTVV.

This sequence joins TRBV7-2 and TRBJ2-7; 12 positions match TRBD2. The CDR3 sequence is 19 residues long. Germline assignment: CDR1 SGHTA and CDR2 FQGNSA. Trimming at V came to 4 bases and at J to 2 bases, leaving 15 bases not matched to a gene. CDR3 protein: CASSYYSGTSGRLAYEQYF. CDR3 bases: TGTGCCAGCAGCTACTATTCCGGGACTAGCGGGCGTCTCGCCTACGAGCAGTACTTC.

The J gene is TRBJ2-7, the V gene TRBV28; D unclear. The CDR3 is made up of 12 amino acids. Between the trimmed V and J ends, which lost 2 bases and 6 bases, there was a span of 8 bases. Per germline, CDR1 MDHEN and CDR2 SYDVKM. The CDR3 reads CASSLIFSEQYF. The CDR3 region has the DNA TGTGCCAGCAGTTTAATCTTCTCCGAGCAGTACTTC.

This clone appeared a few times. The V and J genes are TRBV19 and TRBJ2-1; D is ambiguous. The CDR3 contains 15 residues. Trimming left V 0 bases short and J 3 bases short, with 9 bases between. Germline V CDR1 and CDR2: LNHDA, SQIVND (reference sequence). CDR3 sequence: CASSIDPTYYNEQFF. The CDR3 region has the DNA TGTGCCAGTAGTATAGACCCGACATACTACAATGAGCAGTTCTTC.

CDR3 sequence (DNA): TGCGCCAGCACCCGTTCCGGGGGGGCAGGTGAGCAGTTCTTC. Encoded protein: CASTRSGGAGEQFF. This chain joins TRBV5-1 and TRBJ2-1; 8 bases are a match to TRBD2. The V gene end was trimmed by 6 bases and the J gene end by 9 bases; junction bases not matched to a gene: 11. Per germline, CDR1 SGHRS and CDR2 YFSETQ. The CDR3 contains 14 residues. Combining the CDR3 with reference TRBV5-1 and TRBJ2-1 gives the whole variable domain KAGVTQTPRYLIKTRGQQVTLSCSPISGHRSVSWYQQTPGQGLQFLFEYFSETQRNKGNFPGRFSGRQFSNSRSEMNVSTLELGDSALYLCASTRSGGAGEQFFGPGTRLTVL.

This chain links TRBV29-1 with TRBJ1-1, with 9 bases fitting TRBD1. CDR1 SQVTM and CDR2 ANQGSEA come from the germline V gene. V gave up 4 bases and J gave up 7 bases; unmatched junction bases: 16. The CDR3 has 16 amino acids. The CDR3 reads CSVGGAGTGGSGEAFF. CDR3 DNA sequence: TGCAGCGTTGGAGGGGCGGGAACAGGGGGCTCGGGTGAAGCTTTCTTT.

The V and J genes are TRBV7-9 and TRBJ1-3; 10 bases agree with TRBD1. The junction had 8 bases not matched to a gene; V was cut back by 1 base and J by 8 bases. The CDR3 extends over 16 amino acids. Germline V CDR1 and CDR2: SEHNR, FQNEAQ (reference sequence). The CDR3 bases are TGTGCCAGCAGCTTAGGGAACCGGGACAGGGGTGACACCATATATTTT. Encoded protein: CASSLGNRDRGDTIYF.

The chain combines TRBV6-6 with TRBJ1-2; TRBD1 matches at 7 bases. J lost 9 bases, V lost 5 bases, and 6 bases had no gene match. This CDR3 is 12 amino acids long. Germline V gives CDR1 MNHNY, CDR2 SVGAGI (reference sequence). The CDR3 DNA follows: TGTGCCAGCAGTCCCCCGACAGGGAGCTACACCTTC. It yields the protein CASSPPTGSYTF.

CDR3 DNA sequence: TGTGCCACCAGCAGAGTCTTGGGGACAGGCAATCAGCCCCAGCATTTT. This codes for CATSRVLGTGNQPQHF. J is TRBJ1-5 and V is TRBV15, with 7 nucleotides matching TRBD1. The trim removed 1 base at V and 2 bases at J, leaving 5 bases unmatched. This CDR3 has 16 residues. The V gene's germline CDR1 is LNHNV and CDR2 YYDKDF (reference sequence).